The rows below give T cell receptor beta chains drawn from one sample of a study of neoadjuvant anti-PD-1 for oral cavity cancer. The repertoire was sequenced with immunoSEQ multiplex PCR; TCRdb's copy has only in-frame clones and lacks some. The data show about 24,000 clones, more than 20% seen once. The sample was tumor tissue, taken after nivolumab (anti-PD-1) treatment. All receptors derive from a person aged 40 to 85 with oral cavity squamous cell carcinoma. Both conserved end residues are part of each CDR3. The D gene is left open where the match is weak. Not all rows give a size; the values are once, few, many and, for expanded clones, a class.

>-|-|TRBJ1-1|TRBV4-1
TGCGCCAGCAGCCGGACAACACCCATCAAGGTGAACACTGAAGCTTTCTTT
CASSRTTPIKVNTEAFF
>few|-|TRBJ1-2|TRBV28
TGTGCCAGCAGCCCTAGGTTTAACTATGGCTACACCTTC
CASSPRFNYGYTF
>-|-|TRBJ1-1|TRBV6-6
TGTGCCAGCTCAGGGTTCACTGAAGCTTTCTTT
CASSGFTEAFF
>few|TRBD1|TRBJ1-6|TRBV19
TGTGCCAGTAGTACGGGACAGCAAAATTCACCCCTCCACTTT
CASSTGQQNSPLHF
>-|-|TRBJ1-2|TRBV2
TGTGCCAGCCGGCTCTCAGGGGCCTACAACTATGGCTACACCTTC
CASRLSGAYNYGYTF
>-|TRBD1|TRBJ1-2|TRBV7-9
TGTGCCAGCAGCCTTGGGACAGCCGTCTATGGCTACACCTTC
CASSLGTAVYGYTF
>few|-|TRBJ2-7|TRBV18
TGTGCCAGCTCACCTGGGTCGGCGAGCTCCTACGAGCAGTACTTC
CASSPGSASSYEQYF
>-|-|TRBJ2-6|TRBV30
TGTGCCTGGAGCGGGACCTCAAGCTCTGGGGCCAACGTCCTGACTTTC
CAWSGTSSSGANVLTF
>-|-|TRBJ1-5|TRBV5-6
TGTGCCAGCAGCTTGGGGGACACTCATCAGCCCCAGCATTTT
CASSLGDTHQPQHF
>few|TRBD1|TRBJ1-2|TRBV29-1
TGCAGCGTTAGACAGGGGCAAGGCGGCTACACCTTC
CSVRQGQGGYTF
>-|-|TRBJ1-1|TRBV29-1
TGCAGCGTCGGGGGGGCCCATGGATTCAACATGAACACTGAAGCTTTCTTT
CSVGGAHGFNMNTEAFF
>-|TRBD2|TRBJ2-7|TRBV19
TGTGCCAGTAGTATAGAAGGGTCGGGACTAGCGGGGACGCAGTACTTC
CASSIEGSGLAGTQYF
>-|-|TRBJ1-1|TRBV12-5
TGTGCTAGTGGGAATTCAGGGTTAAACACTGAAGCTTTCTTT
CASGNSGLNTEAFF
>many|TRBD1|TRBJ1-1|TRBV4-1
TGCGCCAGCAGCCATCCAGACAGGGTGACTGAAGCTTTCTTT
CASSHPDRVTEAFF
>few|-|TRBJ1-2|TRBV11-1
TGTGCCAGCAGTTTCGACAGGACCTATGGCTACACCTTC
CASSFDRTYGYTF
>few|-|TRBJ1-1|TRBV5-4
TGTGCCAGCAGCACTGACCGGGACTTCGAAGCTTTCTTT
CASSTDRDFEAFF
>many|TRBD2|TRBJ2-5|TRBV6-6
TGTGCCAGCAGGTCAGCGGGGCAAGAGACCCAGTACTTC
CASRSAGQETQYF
>few|-|TRBJ1-5|TRBV5-5
TGTGCCAGCAGCTTTACAGGGTTGGGACAGCCCCAGCATTTT
CASSFTGLGQPQHF
>-|TRBD2|TRBJ2-5|TRBV6-1
TGTGCCAGCAGTGAAGCGATTACAGCGGGAGACCAAGAGACCCAGTACTTC
CASSEAITAGDQETQYF
>-|-|TRBJ1-4|TRBV4-1
TGCGCCAGCAGCCAAGAAGAAGGGGCAGCAACTAATGAAAAACTGTTTTTT
CASSQEEGAATNEKLFF
>-|TRBD1|TRBJ1-2|TRBV6-1
TGTGCCATCTCAGGGGGTGGCTACACCTTC
CAISGGGYTF
>-|TRBD2|TRBJ2-3|TRBV4-1
TGCGCCAGCAGCCGCTTGCGGGGGGAGACGCAGTATTTT
CASSRLRGETQYF
>few|TRBD1|TRBJ1-2|TRBV27
TGTGCCAGCAGTTCTCGGACAGGGGCTAACTATGGCTACACCTTC
CASSSRTGANYGYTF
>-|-|TRBJ2-7|TRBV27
TGTGCCAGCAGCCGCTTGCGGGATCGCTACGAGCAGTACTTC
CASSRLRDRYEQYF
>-|TRBD1|TRBJ1-2|TRBV6-1
TGTGCCAGCATTCCGGACAGGGCAGCTAACTATGGCTACACCTTC
CASIPDRAANYGYTF
>few|-|TRBJ1-2|TRBV5-6
TGTGCCAGCAGCTTAACCGCTGCGCAAGGCGGCTACACCTTC
CASSLTAAQGGYTF
>-|-|TRBJ1-1|TRBV5-4
TGTGCCAGCAGCTTGGGGGGGGCGTTGGACACTGAAGCTTTCTTT
CASSLGGALDTEAFF
>-|-|TRBJ1-2|TRBV7-2
TGTGCCAGCAGCTTGTCCAGGGCTATATACTATGGCTACACCTTC
CASSLSRAIYYGYTF
>few|-|TRBJ2-3|TRBV6-4
TGTGCCAGCACCGAAGGTCGGATACGCACAGATACGCAGTATTTT
CASTEGRIRTDTQYF
>few|-|TRBJ1-5|TRBV4-1
TGCGCCAGCAGCCGATGGGGAGAGTCCAATCAGCCCCAGCATTTT
CASSRWGESNQPQHF
>few|TRBD1|TRBJ1-2|TRBV28
TGTGCCAGCAGTATGACAGGGATCTATGGCTACACCTTC
CASSMTGIYGYTF
>-|-|TRBJ1-1|TRBV11-1
TGTGCCAGCAGCTCCAGAGCCGGACGAGGGGGGACTGAAGCTTTCTTT
CASSSRAGRGGTEAFF
>-|TRBD1|TRBJ1-1|TRBV11-2
TGTGCCAGCAGCTTAAGAACTGGGACAGGGTCTGAAGCTTTCTTT
CASSLRTGTGSEAFF
>few|-|TRBJ2-7|TRBV7-9
TGTGCCAGCAGCTTATCAGGGGTGGGAAACGAGCAGTACTTC
CASSLSGVGNEQYF
>few|TRBD1|TRBJ2-7|TRBV11-1
TGTGCCAGCAGCTTAGGTCAGGGGGCACGAGAGCAGTACTTC
CASSLGQGAREQYF
>-|TRBD2|TRBJ2-1|TRBV7-2
TGTGCCAGCAGCCCCCTAGCGGCCTCCTACAATGAGCAGTTCTTC
CASSPLAASYNEQFF
>-|-|TRBJ1-3|TRBV30
TGTGCCCGGGGGTCGGGGGGAAACACCATATATTTT
CARGSGGNTIYF